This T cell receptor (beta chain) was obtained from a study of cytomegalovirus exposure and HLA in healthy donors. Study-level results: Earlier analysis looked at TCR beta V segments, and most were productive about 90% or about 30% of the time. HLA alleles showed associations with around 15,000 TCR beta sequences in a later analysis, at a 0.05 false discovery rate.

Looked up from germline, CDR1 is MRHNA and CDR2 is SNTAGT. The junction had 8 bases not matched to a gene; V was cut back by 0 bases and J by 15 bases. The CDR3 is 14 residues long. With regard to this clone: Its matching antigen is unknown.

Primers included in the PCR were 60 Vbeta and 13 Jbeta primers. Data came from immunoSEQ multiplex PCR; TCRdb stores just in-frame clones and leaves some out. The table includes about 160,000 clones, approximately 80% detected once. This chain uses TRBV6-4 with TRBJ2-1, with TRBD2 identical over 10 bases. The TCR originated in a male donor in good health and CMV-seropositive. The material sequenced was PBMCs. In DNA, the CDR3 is TGTGCCAGCAGTGACTCGGGCCTAGCGGGAGTCCTGTTCTTC. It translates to CASSDSGLAGVLFF.